The 26 T cell receptor beta chains listed next were all sequenced from one sample in a study of CD4+ T cells in melanoma. TCRdb keeps only in-frame clones here, not all; method: immunoSEQ multiplex PCR. The sample yields thousands of clones, approximately 64% seen once. Sequencing was carried out using cells from a culture (not recorded whether cultured in vitro). The source of these receptors is a human donor with melanoma.

On this clone itself: At one end, the junction sequence differs from germline, possibly due to a read error. This chain uses TRBV7-7 with TRBJ1-6; 8 bases agree with TRBD1. The CDR3 covers 15 residues. In germline, CDR1 is SSHAT, CDR2 FNYEAQ (reference sequence). The CDR3: CASSLSGGQELPLHF. As DNA, the CDR3 is TGTGCTAGCAGCTTATCAGGGGGCCAAGAGTTACCCCTCCACTTT.

The sample holds one count of this clone. The genes are TRBV7-9 and TRBJ1-2; no clear D gene. The CDR3 runs 14 residues. Trimming pared 2 bases from V and 5 bases from J, leaving 12 bases between. Germline V gene lookup returns CDR1 SEHNR and CDR2 FQNEAQ (reference sequence). DNA for the CDR3: TGTGCCAGCAGCTTATTCCCGGCGGGGTATGGCTACACCTTC. Translating it yields CASSLFPAGYGYTF.

This clone has a handful of counts. The chain couples TRBV7-3 to TRBJ2-1; no clear D. This CDR3 comprises 15 residues. In germline, CDR1 is SGHTA, CDR2 FQGTGA. V dropped 0 bases and J dropped 6 bases, with 12 bases sitting between them. CDR3 protein: CASSLTPSVRNEQFF. The CDR3 DNA sequence: TGTGCCAGCAGCTTAACCCCTAGTGTGCGCAATGAGCAGTTCTTC.

This clone showed up just once. This chain uses TRBV27 with TRBJ1-5; no reliable D call. Germline loops: CDR1 MNHEY, CDR2 SMNVEV (reference sequence). CDR3 length: 14 residues. V was shortened by 4 bases and J by 3 bases, with 10 bases between the two germline ends. CDR3 in DNA: TGTGCCAGCAGTTCCGCCTGGACCAATCAGCCCCAGCATTTT. Residues: CASSSAWTNQPQHF.

The table lists this clone with a count of one. The V and J genes are TRBV10-3 and TRBJ2-3; 7 bases align to TRBD2. Unmatched junction bases numbered 6, after V lost 6 bases and J lost 3 bases. Germline CDR1 ENHRY, CDR2 SYGVKD. The length of the CDR3 is 14 residues. CDR3 coding DNA: TGTGCCATCAGCCTGGGAGGGTCTACAGATACGCAGTATTTT. Translating gives CAISLGGSTDTQYF.

This clone was observed a handful of times. This chain links TRBV13 with TRBJ2-1; 9 bases are a match to TRBD1. Per the germline V gene, CDR1 is PRHDT and CDR2 is FYEKMQ (reference sequence). CDR3 size: 16 residues. The J segment lost 3 bases and the V segment lost 5 bases, leaving 8 bases of the junction unmatched. The CDR3 reads CASSPLDRGGYNEQFF. In nucleotides, the CDR3 is TGTGCCAGCAGCCCACTGGACAGGGGAGGCTACAATGAGCAGTTCTTC.

This chain joins TRBV10-2 and TRBJ2-1; 10 positions match TRBD2. Losses at the gene ends were 3 bases for V and 9 bases for J; bases not matched to a gene: 8. Germline V gene lookup returns CDR1 WSHSY and CDR2 SAAADI. The CDR3 runs 15 residues. The CDR3 here is CASSELSGGLGEQFF. Here the CDR3 DNA reads TGCGCCAGCAGTGAACTTAGCGGGGGGTTAGGTGAGCAGTTCTTC.

The sample holds a few counts of this clone. This rearrangement joins TRBV7-8 to TRBJ2-5; D might be TRBD1 or TRBD2, each matching 7 bases. Germline-derived CDR1 and CDR2 are SGHVS and FQNEAQ. CDR3 length equals 18 residues. Trimming shortened V by 7 bases and J by 4 bases, and 28 bases separated the two germline ends. In nucleotides, the CDR3 is TGTGCCAGCATCGACCTCCGGGGGGAGGGGGCAGTTCCAGAGACCCAGTACTTC. The encoded protein is CASIDLRGEGAVPETQYF.

The genes are TRBV5-6 and TRBJ1-2; perhaps TRBD1 as D (6 bases). V lost 4 bases and J 13 bases, leaving 20 bases between the germline ends. CDR3 length: 13 residues. The germline gives CDR1 SGHDT, CDR2 YYEEEE. In nucleotides, the CDR3 is TGTGCCAGCAGCCATCCGGGACACCTTGGGTTCACCTTC. Translated: CASSHPGHLGFTF. Filled out from reference TRBV5-6 and TRBJ1-2, the complete variable domain reads DAGVTQSPTHLIKTRGQQVTLRCSPKSGHDTVSWYQQALGQGPQFIFQYYEEEERQRGNFPDRFSGHQFPNYSSELNVNALLLGDSALYLCASSHPGHLGFTFGSGTRLTVV.

This chain joins TRBV5-5 and TRBJ2-7; D not certain. CDR1 and CDR2 from the germline V gene are SGHKS and YYEKEE (reference sequence). CDR3 length: 15 residues. V dropped 2 bases and J dropped 3 bases, with 15 bases sitting between them. CDR3 sequence reads: CASSFRLVAVYEQYF. CDR3 in DNA: TGTGCCAGCAGCTTTAGACTCGTGGCGGTCTACGAGCAGTACTTC.

The chain uses TRBV5-1 and TRBJ1-1; 8 nucleotides agree with TRBD1. The CDR3 is made up of 12 amino acids. Germline assignment: CDR1 SGHRS and CDR2 YFSETQ. V shed 4 bases, J shed 11 bases, and the junction held 7 bases outside the gene matches. This CDR3 reads CASSTDRARAFF. CDR3 in DNA: TGCGCCAGCAGCACGGACAGGGCGAGGGCTTTCTTT.

The rearrangement links TRBV11-1 to TRBJ2-5; a possible D gene is TRBD1 (6 bases). The V gene lost 2 bases and the J gene lost 2 bases, with 15 bases spanning the gap. The CDR3 totals 16 residues. Germline CDR1 reads SGHAT; CDR2 reads FQDESV (reference sequence). The CDR3 loop reads CASSLRLSGQQETQYF. CDR3 bases: TGTGCCAGCAGCTTAAGACTAAGTGGACAGCAAGAGACCCAGTACTTC. Supplemented by reference TRBV11-1 and TRBJ2-5, the full variable domain reads EAEVAQSPRYKITEKSQAVAFWCDPISGHATLYWYRQILGQGPELLVQFQDESVVDDSQLPKDRFSAERLKGVDSTLKIQPAELGDSAMYLCASSLRLSGQQETQYFGPGTRLLVL.

This chain uses TRBV6-5 with TRBJ1-5; D is unresolved. Germline loops: CDR1 MNHEY, CDR2 SVGAGI. The CDR3 totals 15 residues. Deletions cut 0 bases from V and 7 bases from J, with 13 bases between. CDR3 sequence reads: CASSYSGVVGQPQHF. CDR3 nucleotides: TGTGCCAGCAGTTACTCTGGGGTTGTTGGACAGCCCCAGCATTTT.

This clone was seen a few times. This chain uses TRBV5-1 with TRBJ2-7, with TRBD1 identical over 7 bases. Germline-derived CDR1 and CDR2 are SGHRS and YFSETQ. The CDR3 sequence is 13 residues long. J lost 6 bases, V lost 1 base, and 4 bases had no gene match. CDR3 sequence reads: CASSLRTGVEQYF. CDR3 sequence (DNA): TGCGCCAGCAGCTTGCGGACAGGAGTCGAGCAGTACTTC. The full variable domain, with the rest looked up from reference TRBV5-1 and TRBJ2-7, is KAGVTQTPRYLIKTRGQQVTLSCSPISGHRSVSWYQQTPGQGLQFLFEYFSETQRNKGNFPGRFSGRQFSNSRSEMNVSTLELGDSALYLCASSLRTGVEQYFGPGTRLTVT.

In its sample, this clone ranks as medium-sized. This sequence joins TRBV6-5 and TRBJ2-3, with D hard to call. The V end was cut by 0 bases, the J end by 0 bases, with 4 bases between. This CDR3 spans 14 amino acids. From germline, CDR1 is MNHEY and CDR2 SVGAGI. The CDR3 reads CASSYSPSTDTQYF. The CDR3 DNA reads TGTGCCAGCAGTTACTCGCCTAGCACAGATACGCAGTATTTT.

J is TRBJ2-4 and V is TRBV4-2; the D call may be TRBD1 or TRBD2 (5 bases each). Trimming pared 2 bases from V and 2 bases from J, leaving 19 bases between. CDR3 size: 18 residues. In germline, CDR1 is LGHNA, CDR2 YNFKEQ. The CDR3 loop reads CASSQQGPQSLSKNIQYF. The DNA for the CDR3 is TGTGCCAGCAGCCAACAGGGACCCCAATCTCTCTCCAAAAACATTCAGTACTTC.

By proportion, this clone is large. V is TRBV7-9 and J is TRBJ1-1; D uncertain. The ends were cut back, 1 base at V and 1 base at J, with 4 bases in the middle. CDR1 is SEHNR and CDR2 is FQNEAQ in the germline V gene (reference sequence). This CDR3 is 13 amino acids long. CDR3 loop: CASSLDTNTEAFF. The CDR3 nucleotides are TGTGCCAGCAGCTTAGACACGAACACTGAAGCTTTCTTT.

This clone was detected only a few times. The chain joins TRBV6-6 to TRBJ1-2; D possibly corresponds to TRBD1 (5 bases). The CDR3 runs to 15 residues. Germline V gene sequence: CDR1 MNHNY, CDR2 SVGAGI (reference sequence). The V end was cut by 2 bases, the J end by 6 bases, with 16 bases between. The CDR3 nucleotides read TGTGCCAGCAGTTACGGTATCGGGGACCCTCATGGCTACACCTTC. As protein: CASSYGIGDPHGYTF.

The sample holds one count of this clone. This rearrangement joins TRBV5-4 to TRBJ2-1; TRBD2 agrees at 8 bases. The CDR3 length is 15 residues. Trimming removed 2 bases from V and 4 bases from J; junction bases left unmatched: 5. Germline V gene data show CDR1 as SGHNT and CDR2 as YYREEE (reference sequence). The CDR3 DNA sequence: TGTGCCAGCAGCTTTATAGCGGGGCCATACAATGAGCAGTTCTTC. It translates to CASSFIAGPYNEQFF. The whole variable domain, filled in from reference TRBV5-4 and TRBJ2-1, reads ETGVTQSPTHLIKTRGQQVTLRCSSQSGHNTVSWYQQALGQGPQFIFQYYREEENGRGNFPPRFSGLQFPNYSSELNVNALELDDSALYLCASSFIAGPYNEQFFGPGTRLTVL.

Regarding this clone: The sample holds other DNA sequences that translate to the same CDR3. The gene calls are TRBV5-1 and TRBJ2-7; 11 bases agree with TRBD1. The CDR3 is 14 amino acids. Per the germline V gene, CDR1 is SGHRS and CDR2 is YFSETQ. V shed 2 bases, J shed 4 bases, and the junction held 2 bases outside the gene matches. CDR3 nucleotide sequence: TGCGCCAGCAGCTTTGGGACAGGGGGTTACGAGCAGTACTTC. As protein: CASSFGTGGYEQYF.

This clone has only a few counts. The chain employs TRBV5-1 and TRBJ1-6; weak D call: TRBD1 (5 bases). The CDR3 is made up of 14 amino acids. Germline CDR1 is SGHRS and CDR2 is YFSETQ. Trimming left V 4 bases short and J 9 bases short, with 14 bases between. The DNA of the CDR3 is TGCGCCAGCAGCACGATTCCTGGGGGTTCACCCCTCCACTTT. Residues: CASSTIPGGSPLHF.

V and J are TRBV6-2 or TRBV6-3 and TRBJ1-4; D not certain. The CDR3 is 14 amino acids. The germline V and J ends were trimmed by 6 bases and 5 bases, with 13 bases remaining between them. CDR1 is MNHEY, CDR2 SVGEGT, per germline. This CDR3 is CASSSSDGNEKLFF. DNA of the CDR3: TGTGCCAGCAGCTCCTCGGACGGGAATGAAAAACTGTTTTTT.

In this sample, this clone turned up a few times. The V and J genes are TRBV18 and TRBJ2-3, with 10 bases fitting TRBD1. This CDR3 has 17 residues. Per the germline V gene, CDR1 is KGHSH and CDR2 is LQKENI. J was trimmed by 1 base and V by 2 bases; bases with no gene match: 6. The CDR3 spells CASSPSTGGAGTDTQYF. The CDR3 DNA is TGTGCCAGCTCACCATCGACAGGGGGCGCGGGCACAGATACGCAGTATTTT.

This rearrangement joins TRBV30 to TRBJ2-7, with a tentative D call TRBD1 (5 bases). The CDR3 contains 12 residues. Germline CDR1 GTSNPN, CDR2 SVGIG (reference sequence). V gave up 4 bases and J gave up 7 bases, with 14 bases separating them. As DNA, the CDR3 is TGTGCCTGGACAGGGTCTGCTACGGAGCAGTACTTC. This gives the protein CAWTGSATEQYF.

The chain recombines TRBV6-4 with TRBJ1-4, with D possibly being TRBD1 (5 bases). CDR1 MRHNA and CDR2 SNTAGT come from the germline V gene. The CDR3 runs 13 residues. Trimming left V 9 bases short and J 0 bases short, with 8 bases between. DNA of the CDR3: TGTGCCAGGGGGGGTGCAACTAATGAAAAACTGTTTTTT. Its protein is CARGGATNEKLFF.

V usage is TRBV24-1 and J usage is TRBJ2-7; D unresolved. Germline values: CDR1 KGHDR, CDR2 SFDVKD. This CDR3 comprises 13 residues. The V gene lost 3 bases and the J gene lost 3 bases, with 8 bases spanning the gap. CDR3 residues: CATSDPDGYEQYF. The CDR3 nucleotides are TGTGCCACCAGTGATCCCGACGGCTACGAGCAGTACTTC.